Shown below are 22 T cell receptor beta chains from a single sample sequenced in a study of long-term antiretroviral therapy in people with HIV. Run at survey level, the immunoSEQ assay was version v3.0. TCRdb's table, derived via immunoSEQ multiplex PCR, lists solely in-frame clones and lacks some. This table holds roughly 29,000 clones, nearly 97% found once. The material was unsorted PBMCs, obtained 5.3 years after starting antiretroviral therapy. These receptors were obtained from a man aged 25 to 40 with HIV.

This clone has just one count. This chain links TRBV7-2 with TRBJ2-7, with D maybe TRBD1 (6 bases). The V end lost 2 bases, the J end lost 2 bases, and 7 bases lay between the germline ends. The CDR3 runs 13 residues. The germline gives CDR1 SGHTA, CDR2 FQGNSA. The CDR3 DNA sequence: TGTGCCAGCAGCTTACAGGGGCCCTACGAGCAGTACTTC. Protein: CASSLQGPYEQYF.

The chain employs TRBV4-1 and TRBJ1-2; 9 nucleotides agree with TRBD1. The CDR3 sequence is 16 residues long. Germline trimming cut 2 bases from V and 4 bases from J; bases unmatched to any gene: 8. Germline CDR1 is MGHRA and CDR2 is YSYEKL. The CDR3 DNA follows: TGCGCCAGCAGCCAATCTTTGACAGGGGGGAGCTATGGCTACACCTTC. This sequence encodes CASSQSLTGGSYGYTF.

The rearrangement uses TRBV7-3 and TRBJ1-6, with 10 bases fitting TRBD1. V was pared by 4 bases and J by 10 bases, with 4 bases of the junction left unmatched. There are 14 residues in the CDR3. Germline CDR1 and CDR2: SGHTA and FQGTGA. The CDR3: CASSSGQGGSPLHF. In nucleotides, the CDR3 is TGTGCCAGCAGCTCCGGACAGGGGGGATCACCCCTCCACTTT.

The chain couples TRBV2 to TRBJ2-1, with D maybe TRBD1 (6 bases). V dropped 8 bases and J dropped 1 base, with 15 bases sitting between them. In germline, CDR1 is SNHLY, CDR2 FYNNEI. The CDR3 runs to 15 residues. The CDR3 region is CASDSRDKSYNEQFF. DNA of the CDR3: TGTGCCAGCGACTCCAGGGACAAATCCTACAATGAGCAGTTCTTC.

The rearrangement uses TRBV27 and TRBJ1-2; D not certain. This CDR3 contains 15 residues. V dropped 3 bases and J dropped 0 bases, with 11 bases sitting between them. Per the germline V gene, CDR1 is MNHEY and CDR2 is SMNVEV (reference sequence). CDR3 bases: TGTGCCAGCAGTTTCGGCAGAAGCACTAACTATGGCTACACCTTC. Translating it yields CASSFGRSTNYGYTF.

CDR3 sequence (DNA): TGCGCCAGCAGCCAGGTTACGGGTACCTACGAGCAGTACTTC. Its protein is CASSQVTGTYEQYF. The chain employs TRBV4-1 and TRBJ2-7; D is unclear. CDR3 size: 14 residues. Germline V CDR1 and CDR2: MGHRA, YSYEKL. With 3 bases removed from V and 2 bases from J, the gap between germline ends came to 11 bases.

CDR3 residues: CASSSWAAGNTIYF. In DNA, the CDR3 is TGTGCCAGCAGCTCCTGGGCGGCGGGAAACACCATATATTTT. This chain uses TRBV5-6 with TRBJ1-3; D call uncertain. With 3 bases removed from V and 4 bases from J, the gap between germline ends came to 11 bases. Germline values: CDR1 SGHDT, CDR2 YYEEEE. This CDR3 is built from 14 residues.

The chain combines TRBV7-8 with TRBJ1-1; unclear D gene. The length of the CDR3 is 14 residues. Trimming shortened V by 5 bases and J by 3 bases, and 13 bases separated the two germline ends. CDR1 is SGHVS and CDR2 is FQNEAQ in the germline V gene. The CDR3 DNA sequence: TGTGCCAGCAGCCCCCGAAGGGTGGACACTGAAGCTTTCTTT. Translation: CASSPRRVDTEAFF.

In nucleotides, the CDR3 is TGTGCCAGCAGCCAAAGACTAGCGGGACTTGGGGAAGAGACCCAGTACTTC. Amino acid sequence: CASSQRLAGLGEETQYF. V is TRBV4-2 and J is TRBJ2-5; TRBD2 matches at 11 bases. This CDR3 is 17 amino acids long. The V gene's germline CDR1 is LGHNA and CDR2 YNFKEQ. With 2 bases clipped from V and 3 bases from J, the junction kept 8 bases outside the gene matches.

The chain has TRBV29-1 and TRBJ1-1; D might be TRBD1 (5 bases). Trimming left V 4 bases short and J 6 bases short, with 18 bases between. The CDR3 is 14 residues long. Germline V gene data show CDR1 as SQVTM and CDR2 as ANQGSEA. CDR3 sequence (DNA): TGCAGCGTTGGGCCCCCAGGGTTCGTCTCTGAAGCTTTCTTT. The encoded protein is CSVGPPGFVSEAFF.

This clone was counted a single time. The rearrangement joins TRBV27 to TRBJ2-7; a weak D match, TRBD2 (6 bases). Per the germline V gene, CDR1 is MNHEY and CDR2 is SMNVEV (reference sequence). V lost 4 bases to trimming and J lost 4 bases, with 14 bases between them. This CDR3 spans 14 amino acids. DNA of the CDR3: TGTGCCAGCAGTTATTCTAGCGCAAGATACGAGCAGTACTTC. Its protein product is CASSYSSARYEQYF.

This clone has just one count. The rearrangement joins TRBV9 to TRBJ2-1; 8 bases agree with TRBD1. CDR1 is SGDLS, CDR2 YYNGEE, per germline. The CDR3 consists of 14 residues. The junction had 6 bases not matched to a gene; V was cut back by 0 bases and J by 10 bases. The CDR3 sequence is CASSVGQGRHEQFF. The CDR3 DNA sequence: TGTGCCAGCAGCGTAGGACAGGGGCGGCACGAGCAGTTCTTC. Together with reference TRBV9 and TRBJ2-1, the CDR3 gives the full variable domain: DSGVTQTPKHLITATGQRVTLRCSPRSGDLSVYWYQQSLDQGLQFLIQYYNGEERAKGNILERFSAQQFPDLHSELNLSSLELGDSALYFCASSVGQGRHEQFFGPGTRLTVL.

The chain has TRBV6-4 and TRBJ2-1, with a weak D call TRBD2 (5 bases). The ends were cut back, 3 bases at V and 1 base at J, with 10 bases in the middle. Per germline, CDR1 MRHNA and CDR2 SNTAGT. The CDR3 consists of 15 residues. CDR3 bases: TGTGCCAGCAGTGAACAAAGCGGTTCCTACAATGAGCAGTTCTTC. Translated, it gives CASSEQSGSYNEQFF.

As DNA, the CDR3 is TGCGCCAGCAGCTCCCGGACAGACACCTACGAGCAGTACTTC. Residues: CASSSRTDTYEQYF. V is TRBV5-1 and J is TRBJ2-7, with a possible D match to TRBD1 (6 bases). Germline values: CDR1 SGHRS, CDR2 YFSETQ. The V end was cut by 3 bases, the J end by 2 bases, with 12 bases between. CDR3 length equals 14 residues.

CDR3 protein: CASRKGRANTGELFF. In nucleotides, the CDR3 is TGTGCCAGCAGGAAGGGACGGGCGAACACCGGGGAGCTGTTTTTT. The chain links TRBV6-5 to TRBJ2-2; either TRBD1 or TRBD2 may supply D (5 bases each). V shed 6 bases and J shed 0 bases, with 11 bases lying between them. This CDR3 contains 15 residues. Germline CDR1 is MNHEY and CDR2 is SVGAGI.

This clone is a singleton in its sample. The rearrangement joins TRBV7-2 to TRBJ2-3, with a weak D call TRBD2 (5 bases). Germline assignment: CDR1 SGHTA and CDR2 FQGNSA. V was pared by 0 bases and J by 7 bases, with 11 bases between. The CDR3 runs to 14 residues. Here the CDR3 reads CASSLARVSNTQYF. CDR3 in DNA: TGTGCCAGCAGCTTAGCGAGGGTTAGTAATACGCAGTATTTT.

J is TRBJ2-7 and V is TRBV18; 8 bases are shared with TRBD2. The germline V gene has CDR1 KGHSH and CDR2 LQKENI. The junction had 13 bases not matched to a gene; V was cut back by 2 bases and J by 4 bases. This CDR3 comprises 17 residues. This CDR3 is CASSPYGDRSGGYEQYF. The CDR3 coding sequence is TGTGCCAGCTCACCATATGGCGACCGGAGCGGGGGTTACGAGCAGTACTTC.

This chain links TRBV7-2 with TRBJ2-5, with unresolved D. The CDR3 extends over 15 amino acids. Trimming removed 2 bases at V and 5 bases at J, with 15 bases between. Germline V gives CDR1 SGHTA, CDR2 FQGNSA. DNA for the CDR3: TGTGCCAGCAGCTTACAAGGGCCGTCCGGGGAGACCCAGTACTTC. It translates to CASSLQGPSGETQYF.

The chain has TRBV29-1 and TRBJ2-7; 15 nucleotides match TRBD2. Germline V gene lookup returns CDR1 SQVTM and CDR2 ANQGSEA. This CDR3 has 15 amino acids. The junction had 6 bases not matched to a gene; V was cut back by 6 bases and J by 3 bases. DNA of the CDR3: TGCAGCGTGATAGGACTAGCGGGAGGGGACTACGAGCAGTACTTC. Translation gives CSVIGLAGGDYEQYF.

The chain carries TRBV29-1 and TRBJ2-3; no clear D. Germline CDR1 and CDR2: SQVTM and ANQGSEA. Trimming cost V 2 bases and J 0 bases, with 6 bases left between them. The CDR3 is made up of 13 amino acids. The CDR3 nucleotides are TGCAGCGTTGAATTCTCCAGCACAGATACGCAGTATTTT. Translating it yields CSVEFSSTDTQYF.

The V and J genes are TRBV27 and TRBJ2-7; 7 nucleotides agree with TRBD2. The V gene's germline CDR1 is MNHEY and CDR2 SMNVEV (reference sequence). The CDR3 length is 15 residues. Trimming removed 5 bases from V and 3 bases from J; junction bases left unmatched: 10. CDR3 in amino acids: CASSPFGEGLYEQYF. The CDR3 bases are TGTGCCAGCAGTCCCTTTGGGGAGGGTCTCTACGAGCAGTACTTC.

CDR3 sequence reads: CSANPGRGQYF. The CDR3 bases are TGCAGTGCTAACCCCGGGAGGGGGCAGTACTTC. The chain uses TRBV20-1 and TRBJ2-7; 8 bases match TRBD2. The CDR3 runs to 11 residues. Germline V lookup: CDR1 DFQATT, CDR2 SNEGSKA (reference sequence). V trimming: 4 bases; J trimming: 9 bases; junction bases outside the gene matches: 5.